The 14 T cell receptor beta chains given below trace back to one sample, sequenced in a study of blood T cell repertoires in COVID-19. Generated by immunoSEQ multiplex PCR, the TCRdb table keeps only in-frame clones and is missing some. The sample includes about 400,000 clones, around nine tenths of them seen just once. Sequenced input: peripheral blood. The receptors here all came from a woman aged 55-69 years with COVID-19, enrolled during active disease.

The chain carries TRBV5-1 and TRBJ2-1; TRBD2 matches at 10 bases. The germline V gene encodes CDR1 SGHRS and CDR2 YFSETQ. This CDR3 has 16 residues. V trimming: 0 bases; J trimming: 7 bases; junction bases outside the gene matches: 7. CDR3 region: CASSLVQRGGWNEQFF. CDR3 in DNA: TGCGCCAGCAGCTTGGTACAGCGGGGGGGCTGGAATGAGCAGTTCTTC.

This sequence joins TRBV2 and TRBJ2-1; 8 nucleotides line up with TRBD2. CDR3 size: 15 residues. Germline V CDR1 and CDR2: SNHLY, FYNNEI. The J segment lost 7 bases and the V segment lost 4 bases, leaving 9 bases of the junction unmatched. The CDR3 bases are TGTGCCAGCAGTGCTCCCCCCGGGACTAGTAATGAGCAGTTCTTC. It specifies CASSAPPGTSNEQFF. Looking up the rest from reference TRBV2 and TRBJ2-1 gives the full variable domain: EPEVTQTPSHQVTQMGQEVILRCVPISNHLYFYWYRQILGQKVEFLVSFYNNEISEKSEIFDDQFSVERPDGSNFTLKIRSTKLEDSAMYFCASSAPPGTSNEQFFGPGTRLTVL.

V and J are TRBV7-6 and TRBJ2-1; D might be TRBD2 (6 bases). V was trimmed by 4 bases and J by 4 bases, leaving 14 bases between them. The CDR3 totals 15 residues. Germline CDR1 and CDR2: SGHVS and FNYEAQ. The CDR3 region has the DNA TGTGCCAGCAGCTCCACCTGGGGGGATTACAATGAGCAGTTCTTC. This encodes CASSSTWGDYNEQFF. Together with reference TRBV7-6 and TRBJ2-1, the CDR3 gives the full variable domain: GAGVSQSPRYKVTKRGQDVALRCDPISGHVSLYWYRQALGQGPEFLTYFNYEAQQDKSGLPNDRFSAERPEGSISTLTIQRTEQRDSAMYRCASSSTWGDYNEQFFGPGTRLTVL.

As for this clone: Other DNA sequences in this specimen translate into the identical CDR3. The rearrangement links TRBV11-3 to TRBJ2-7; 7 positions match TRBD1. The CDR3 is made up of 13 amino acids. Germline-derived CDR1 and CDR2 are SGHNT and YENEEA. V trimming: 4 bases; J trimming: 3 bases; junction bases outside the gene matches: 3. CDR3 amino acids: CASSSRTGYEQYF. The CDR3 DNA is TGTGCCAGCAGCTCTCGGACAGGCTACGAGCAGTACTTC.

The rearrangement uses TRBV11-3 and TRBJ1-3; D is unresolved. This CDR3 is 16 amino acids long. In germline, CDR1 is SGHNT, CDR2 YENEEA. The V end lost 4 bases, the J end lost 0 bases, and 13 bases lay between the germline ends. Here the CDR3 DNA reads TGTGCCAGCAGCTCCCGAGGCATTTTCTCTGGAAACACCATATATTTT. It yields the protein CASSSRGIFSGNTIYF.

The chain combines TRBV7-3 with TRBJ2-1, with TRBD2 as a possible D gene (5 bases). The length of the CDR3 is 17 residues. Trimming removed 2 bases at V and 9 bases at J, with 23 bases between. Germline assignment: CDR1 SGHTA and CDR2 FQGTGA. The DNA of the CDR3 is TGTGCCAGCAGCTTAGGGTCGGATGGTGGGGTCCGGGGTGAGCAGTTCTTC. Protein: CASSLGSDGGVRGEQFF.

The chain is built from TRBV7-8 and TRBJ2-2; weak D call: TRBD2 (6 bases). The CDR3 has 16 residues. Trimming cost V 4 bases and J 7 bases, with 19 bases left between them. Germline lookup yields CDR1 SGHVS and CDR2 FQNEAQ. For the CDR3, the DNA is TGTGCCAGCAGCTCACCCCCAGAGGGGAGGAACGGGGAGCTGTTTTTT. It codes for CASSSPPEGRNGELFF.

CDR3 region: CASSRTGYGTDTQYF. In DNA, the CDR3 is TGTGCCAGCAGCCGGACAGGGTACGGCACAGATACGCAGTATTTT. The gene calls are TRBV5-5 and TRBJ2-3, with TRBD1 matching over 8 bases. The germline V gene has CDR1 SGHKS and CDR2 YYEKEE (reference sequence). With 4 bases clipped from V and 1 base from J, the junction kept 5 bases outside the gene matches. There are 15 residues in the CDR3.

The chain couples TRBV7-2 to TRBJ2-7, with TRBD2 identical over 8 bases. The V gene end was trimmed by 4 bases and the J gene end by 7 bases; junction bases not matched to a gene: 6. Germline loops: CDR1 SGHTA, CDR2 FQGNSA. This CDR3 has 13 residues. CDR3 loop: CASSSGPGGEQYF. As DNA, the CDR3 is TGTGCCAGCAGCTCCGGGCCGGGGGGGGAGCAGTACTTC.

The rearrangement uses TRBV9 and TRBJ1-1; D unclear. The CDR3 consists of 14 residues. The germline gives CDR1 SGDLS, CDR2 YYNGEE. Trimming left V 0 bases short and J 4 bases short, with 10 bases between. CDR3 nucleotides: TGTGCCAGCAGCGTAGTGGTGGAGGGCACTGAAGCTTTCTTT. It is translated as CASSVVVEGTEAFF. The variable domain in full, completed from reference TRBV9 and TRBJ1-1, reads DSGVTQTPKHLITATGQRVTLRCSPRSGDLSVYWYQQSLDQGLQFLIQYYNGEERAKGNILERFSAQQFPDLHSELNLSSLELGDSALYFCASSVVVEGTEAFFGQGTRLTVV.

V usage is TRBV5-6 and J usage is TRBJ2-2; D is perhaps TRBD2 (6 bases). This CDR3 is built from 14 residues. V was cut by 2 bases and J by 4 bases, with 9 bases left in between. CDR1 SGHDT and CDR2 YYEEEE come from the germline V gene. Written as DNA, the CDR3 is TGTGCCAGCAGCTTCGGGGGTCTCACCGGGGAGCTGTTTTTT. Its protein product is CASSFGGLTGELFF.

With regard to this clone: Other nucleotide sequences in the sample specify the same CDR3. The rearrangement uses TRBV5-1 and TRBJ2-1, with 8 nucleotides matching TRBD1. CDR1 is SGHRS and CDR2 is YFSETQ in the germline V gene. Trimming removed 0 bases from V and 4 bases from J; junction bases left unmatched: 3. The CDR3 runs to 15 residues. CDR3 bases: TGCGCCAGCAGCTTGGGACAGGGGTCATACAATGAGCAGTTCTTC. Protein product: CASSLGQGSYNEQFF.

The chain's CDR3 is CASTPGSGGAAKTQYF. CDR3 sequence (DNA): TGTGCCAGCACCCCCGGCAGCGGGGGGGCAGCAAAGACCCAGTACTTC. J is TRBJ2-5 and V is TRBV9, with TRBD2 identical over 10 bases. The V and J ends lost 6 bases and 6 bases, in that order; junction bases with no gene match: 14. The germline V gene encodes CDR1 SGDLS and CDR2 YYNGEE. The CDR3 loop spans 16 amino acids.

This clone was picked up one time. The rearrangement links TRBV13 to TRBJ2-3, with 11 bases matching TRBD2. V gave up 6 bases and J gave up 4 bases; unmatched junction bases: 3. CDR3 length: 14 amino acids. CDR1 is PRHDT and CDR2 is FYEKMQ in the germline V gene (reference sequence). CDR3 nucleotides: TGTGCCAGCAGGCTAGCGGGGGGATCAGATACGCAGTATTTT. This sequence encodes CASRLAGGSDTQYF.